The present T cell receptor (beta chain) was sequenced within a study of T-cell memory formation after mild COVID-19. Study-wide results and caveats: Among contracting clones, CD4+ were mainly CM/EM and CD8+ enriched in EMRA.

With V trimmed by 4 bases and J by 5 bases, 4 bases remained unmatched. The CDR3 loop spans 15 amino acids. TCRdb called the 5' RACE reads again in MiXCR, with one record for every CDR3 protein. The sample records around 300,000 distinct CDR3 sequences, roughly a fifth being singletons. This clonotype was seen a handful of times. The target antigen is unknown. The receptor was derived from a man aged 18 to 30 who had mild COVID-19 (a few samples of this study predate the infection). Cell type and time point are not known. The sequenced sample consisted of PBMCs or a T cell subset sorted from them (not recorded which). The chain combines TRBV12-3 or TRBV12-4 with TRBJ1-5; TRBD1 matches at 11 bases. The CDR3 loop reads CASSWTGGIHQPQHF. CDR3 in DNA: TGTGCCAGCAGTTGGACAGGGGGCATTCATCAGCCCCAGCATTTT.